The rows below give T cell receptor beta chains drawn from one sample of a study of cytomegalovirus exposure and HLA in healthy donors. This table comes from immunoSEQ multiplex PCR, and its TCRdb copy is limited to in-frame clones, with some not included. The profile shows 130,000 to 150,000 clones, around 80% of them singletons. The source material was PBMCs. These receptors were taken from a man aged 25 to 45 in good health and CMV-seronegative. Each CDR3 is given with its conserved first and last residue. D genes are given only for firm matches. Clone size is not always given. Where it is, it says once, few, many or a class for expanded clones.

d_call | clone_size | j_call | v_call | cdr3_nt | cdr3_aa
. | . | TRBJ2-7 | TRBV6-4 | TGTGCCAGCAGTGACGAGCCTTCTGCGTCTTACGAGCAGTACTTC | CASSDEPSASYEQYF
TRBD1 | . | TRBJ1-4 | TRBV5-1 | TGCGCCAGCAGCTTTGTGGACAGGCCGGGGGAAAAACTGTTTTTT | CASSFVDRPGEKLFF
TRBD2 | once | TRBJ2-7 | TRBV5-1 | TGCGCCAGCAGCTTGGCGGGGGGGGCGTGGGGCGAGCAGTACTTC | CASSLAGGAWGEQYF
. | . | TRBJ1-5 | TRBV4-2 | TGTGCCAGCAGCCAAGCTAATCAGCCCCAGCATTTT | CASSQANQPQHF
. | few | TRBJ2-3 | TRBV4-1 | TGCGCCAGCGGGTGGGGACTGAGCACAGATACGCAGTATTTT | CASGWGLSTDTQYF
TRBD1 | . | TRBJ2-2 | TRBV5-6 | TGTGCCAGCAGCTCCCGGGACAGGCCTAACACCGGGGAGCTGTTTTTT | CASSSRDRPNTGELFF
TRBD1 | . | TRBJ1-2 | TRBV6-5 | TGTGCCAGCACTCGTAAGGGACAGGGCGGGTCTGGCTACACCTTC | CASTRKGQGGSGYTF
TRBD2 | . | TRBJ2-5 | TRBV9 | TGTGCCAGCAGCGTAGGTTCCCTAGCGGGGGACCAAGAGACCCAGTACTTC | CASSVGSLAGDQETQYF
. | . | TRBJ2-7 | TRBV11-3 | TGTGCCAGCAGCTTATCTCGGGTTGACGAGCAGTACTTC | CASSLSRVDEQYF
. | . | TRBJ1-1 | TRBV4-1 | TGCGCCAGCAGCCAAGCGGGGGGGCGCGTGAACACTGAAGCTTTCTTT | CASSQAGGRVNTEAFF
. | few | TRBJ2-7 | TRBV28 | TGTGCCAGCAGCCGACGACAAGATGGTAGTTACGAGCAGTACTTC | CASSRRQDGSYEQYF
. | few | TRBJ1-1 | TRBV19 | TGTGCCAGTAGTATCGTGAGTACCACTGAAGCTTTCTTT | CASSIVSTTEAFF
TRBD2 | . | TRBJ2-3 | TRBV7-6 | TGTGCCAGCAGCTATGGACTAGCGGGAGATGGGAGCACAGATACGCAGTATTTT | CASSYGLAGDGSTDTQYF
. | few | TRBJ1-3 | TRBV19 | TGTGCCAGTAGTCGTGAGATTGGAAACACCATATATTTT | CASSREIGNTIYF
. | . | TRBJ1-2 | TRBV7-9 | TGTGCCAGCAGCTCAAACGTGGAGGACCTGGGCTATGGCTACACCTTC | CASSSNVEDLGYGYTF
. | . | TRBJ2-7 | TRBV30 | TGTGCCGGGGCCGGATGGAACTCCTACGAGCAGTACTTC | CAGAGWNSYEQYF
. | . | TRBJ1-1 | TRBV19 | TGTGCCAGTTCTCAGGGTAGGTTAGGAACTGAAGCTTTCTTT | CASSQGRLGTEAFF
. | . | TRBJ1-3 | TRBV5-1 | TGCGCCAGCAGCTTCGTAGGGGAAACCTCTGGAAACACCATATATTTT | CASSFVGETSGNTIYF
TRBD1 | . | TRBJ1-2 | TRBV7-8 | TGTGCCAGCAGCCGACAGACAGGGAACTATGGCTACACCTTC | CASSRQTGNYGYTF
TRBD2 | once | TRBJ2-7 | TRBV28 | TGTGCCAGCAGTTTACCACTAGCGGGAGGCTCGTGGGAGCAGTACTTC | CASSLPLAGGSWEQYF
TRBD1 | few | TRBJ1-6 | TRBV27 | TGTGCCAGCAGTTCGGACAGGGGAGATTCACCCCTCCACTTT | CASSSDRGDSPLHF
TRBD1 | . | TRBJ1-2 | TRBV4-1 | TGCGCCAGCAGCCAAATAACAGGGGTATATGGCTACACCTTC | CASSQITGVYGYTF
TRBD1 | . | TRBJ2-7 | TRBV28 | TGTGCCAGCAGTACACAGGGGAAGGATAGAGAGCAGTACTTC | CASSTQGKDREQYF
. | . | TRBJ2-3 | TRBV5-4 | TGTGCCAGCAGCTCAAGCTCACAGGGTACAGATACGCAGTATTTT | CASSSSSQGTDTQYF
. | . | TRBJ1-2 | TRBV6-5 | TGTGCCAGCAGTTACCAGGTGGCAGGGGAAGGTGGCTACACCTTC | CASSYQVAGEGGYTF
TRBD1 | . | TRBJ1-2 | TRBV27 | TGTGCCAGCAGTTCGAAGGGACAGACTACCTTC | CASSSKGQTTF
. | few | TRBJ2-5 | TRBV5-6 | TGTGCCAGCAGCTTGGACGAGAAAGAGACCCAGTACTTC | CASSLDEKETQYF
. | . | TRBJ2-7 | TRBV19 | TGTGCCAGTAGTCCCGGCCAGGGCTTGTCCTACGAGCAGTACTTC | CASSPGQGLSYEQYF
. | . | TRBJ1-1 | TRBV7-2 | TGTGCCAGCAGCTTAGCGCCCCGGGTGAACACTGAAGCTTTCTTT | CASSLAPRVNTEAFF
. | . | TRBJ2-7 | TRBV2 | TGTGCCAGCCCAGGAAGCGGTTACTACGAGCAGTACTTC | CASPGSGYYEQYF
TRBD2 | . | TRBJ2-7 | TRBV9 | TGTGCCAGCAGCGCCACTAGCGGGGGGACCTACGAGCAGTACTTC | CASSATSGGTYEQYF
TRBD1 | . | TRBJ2-1 | TRBV6-6 | TGTGCCAGCAGTTACTCGACAGGGGGGGGTTACAATGAGCAGTTCTTC | CASSYSTGGGYNEQFF
TRBD1 | . | TRBJ2-7 | TRBV4-1 | TGCGCCAGCAGCCAAGTTTGGGACAGACTAAAAGAGCAGTACTTC | CASSQVWDRLKEQYF
. | . | TRBJ1-2 | TRBV6-5 | TGTGCCAGCAGTTCTCCGGACAGAGGGCTATATGGCTACACCTTC | CASSSPDRGLYGYTF
. | . | TRBJ1-5 | TRBV28 | TGTGCCAGCAAAGCTGGCAGGGGTAACCAGCCCCAGCATTTT | CASKAGRGNQPQHF
. | . | TRBJ2-7 | TRBV30 | TGTGCCTATATGACAGGCACCTCCTACGAGCAGTACTTC | CAYMTGTSYEQYF